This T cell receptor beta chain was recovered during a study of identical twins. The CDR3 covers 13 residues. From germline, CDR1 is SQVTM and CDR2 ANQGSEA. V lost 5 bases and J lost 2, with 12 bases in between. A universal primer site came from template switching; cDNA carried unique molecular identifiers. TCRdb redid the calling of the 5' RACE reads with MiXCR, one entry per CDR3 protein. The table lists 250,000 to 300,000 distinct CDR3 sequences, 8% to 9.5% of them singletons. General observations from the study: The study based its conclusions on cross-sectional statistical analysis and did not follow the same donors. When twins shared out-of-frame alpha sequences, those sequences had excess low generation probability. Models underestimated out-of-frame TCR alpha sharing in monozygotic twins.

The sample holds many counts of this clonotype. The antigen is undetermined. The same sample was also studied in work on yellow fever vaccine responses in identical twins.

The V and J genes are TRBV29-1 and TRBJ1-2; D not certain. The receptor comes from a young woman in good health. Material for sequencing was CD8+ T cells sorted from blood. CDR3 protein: CSVIGKANYGYTF. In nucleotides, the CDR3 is TGCAGCGTTATTGGGAAGGCGAACTATGGCTACACCTTC.